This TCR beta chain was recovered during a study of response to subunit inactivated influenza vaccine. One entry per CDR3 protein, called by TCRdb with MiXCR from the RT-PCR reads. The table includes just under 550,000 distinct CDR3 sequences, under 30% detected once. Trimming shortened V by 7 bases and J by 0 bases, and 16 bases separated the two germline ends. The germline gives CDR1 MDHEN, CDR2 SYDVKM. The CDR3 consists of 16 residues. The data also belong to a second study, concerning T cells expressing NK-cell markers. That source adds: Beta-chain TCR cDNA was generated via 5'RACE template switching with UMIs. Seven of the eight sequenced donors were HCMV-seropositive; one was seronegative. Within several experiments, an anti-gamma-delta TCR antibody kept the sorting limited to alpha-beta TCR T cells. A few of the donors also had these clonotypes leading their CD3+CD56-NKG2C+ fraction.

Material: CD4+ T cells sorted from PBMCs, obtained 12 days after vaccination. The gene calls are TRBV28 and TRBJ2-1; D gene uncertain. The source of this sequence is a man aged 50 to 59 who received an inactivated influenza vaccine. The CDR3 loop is CASKPRPDPSYNEQFF. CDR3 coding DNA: TGTGCCAGCAAACCCCGGCCGGATCCCTCCTACAATGAGCAGTTCTTC.